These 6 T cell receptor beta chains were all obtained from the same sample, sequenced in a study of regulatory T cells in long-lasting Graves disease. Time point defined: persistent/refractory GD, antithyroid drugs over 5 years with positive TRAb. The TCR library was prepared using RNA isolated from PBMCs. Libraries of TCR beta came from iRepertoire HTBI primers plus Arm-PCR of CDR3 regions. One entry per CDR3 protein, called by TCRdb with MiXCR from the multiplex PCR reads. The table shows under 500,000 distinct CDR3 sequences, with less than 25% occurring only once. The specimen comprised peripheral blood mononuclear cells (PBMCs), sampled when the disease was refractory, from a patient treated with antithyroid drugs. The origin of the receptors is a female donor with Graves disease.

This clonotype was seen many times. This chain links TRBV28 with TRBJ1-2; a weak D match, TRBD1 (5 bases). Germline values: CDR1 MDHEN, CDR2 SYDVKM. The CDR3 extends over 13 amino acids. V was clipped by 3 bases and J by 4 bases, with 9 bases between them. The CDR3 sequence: CASSFGAPYGYTF. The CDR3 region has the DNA TGTGCCAGCAGTTTTGGGGCACCCTATGGCTACACCTTC.

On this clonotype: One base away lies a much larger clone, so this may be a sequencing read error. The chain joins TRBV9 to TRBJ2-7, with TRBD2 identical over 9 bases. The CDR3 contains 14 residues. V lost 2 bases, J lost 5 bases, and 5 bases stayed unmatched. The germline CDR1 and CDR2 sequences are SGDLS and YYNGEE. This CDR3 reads CASSVSGGRDEQYF. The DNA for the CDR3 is TGTGCCAGCAGCGTGAGTGGCGGGAGGGACGAGCAGTACTTC.

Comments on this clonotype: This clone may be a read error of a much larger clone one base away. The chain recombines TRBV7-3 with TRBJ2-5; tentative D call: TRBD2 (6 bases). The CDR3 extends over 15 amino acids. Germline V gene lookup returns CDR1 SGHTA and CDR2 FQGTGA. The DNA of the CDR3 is TGTGCCAACAGCTTAAATCCAGGGACTCCGGAGACCCAGTACTTC. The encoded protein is CANSLNPGTPETQYF.

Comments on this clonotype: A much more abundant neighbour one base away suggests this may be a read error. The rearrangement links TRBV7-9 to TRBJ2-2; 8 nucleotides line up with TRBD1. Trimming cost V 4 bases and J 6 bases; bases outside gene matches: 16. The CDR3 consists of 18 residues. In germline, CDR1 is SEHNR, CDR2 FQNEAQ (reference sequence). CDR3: CASSSRQGTGRGAGELFF. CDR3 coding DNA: TGTGCCAGCAGCTCCAGACAGGGGACCGGACGTGGTGCCGGGGAGCTGTTTTTT.

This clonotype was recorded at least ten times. The CDR3, as DNA: TGCAGTGCTAGAGATCCCGTTAGCCAGCCCCAGCATTTT. It codes for CSARDPVSQPQHF. This chain connects TRBV20-1 to TRBJ1-5; D unclear. CDR3 length: 13 amino acids. The V end was cut by 0 bases, the J end by 7 bases, with 10 bases between. The V gene's germline CDR1 is DFQATT and CDR2 SNEGSKA (reference sequence).

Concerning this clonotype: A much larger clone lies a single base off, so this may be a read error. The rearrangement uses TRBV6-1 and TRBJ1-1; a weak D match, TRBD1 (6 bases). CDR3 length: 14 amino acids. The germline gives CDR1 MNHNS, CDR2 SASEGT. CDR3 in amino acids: CPGKDRLGDTEAFF. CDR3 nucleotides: TGTCCCGGAAAAGACAGGTTAGGGGACACTGAAGCTTTCTTT.